This TCR beta chain was sequenced for a study of cytomegalovirus exposure and HLA in healthy donors. The V gene's germline CDR1 is MNHEY and CDR2 SMNVEV (reference sequence). This CDR3 is built from 11 residues. Study-level results: 164 TCR beta chains were listed as cytomegalovirus-associated. Previously analyzed data showed that most TCR beta V segments were productive at a frequency of about 90% or about 30%.

Amplification used 60 Vbeta primers and 13 Jbeta primers. The assay was immunoSEQ multiplex PCR, and TCRdb's table has in-frame clones only and misses some. The profile covers 150,000 or so clones, with 80% to 90% appearing a single time and roughly 5% taken by the ten largest. Points on this clone: What it binds is not known. One end of the junction is discordant with germline, which a read error may explain.

The chain couples TRBV27 to TRBJ2-1; no clear D gene. The specimen was PBMCs. The TCR was taken from a woman under 30 in good health and CMV-seropositive. This CDR3 is CASSSRLAWVF. The CDR3 coding sequence is TGTGCCAGCAGTTCAAGACTGGCCTGGGTCTTC.